The 20 T cell receptor beta chains in this list originate from one sample, sequenced in a study of T cells after yellow fever vaccination. TCRdb reprocessed the 5' RACE reads with MiXCR, giving one entry per CDR3 protein. Of some 300,000 distinct CDR3 sequences in the sample, about 3.5% are singletons; the top ten hold around 22%. This specimen consisted of PBMCs, obtained on the day of the yellow fever booster vaccination. Receptor source: a young man who received the YFV17D yellow fever vaccine.

This clonotype was seen ten or more times. J is TRBJ2-4 and V is TRBV7-2; 8 nucleotides align to TRBD1. Germline assignment: CDR1 SGHTA and CDR2 FQGNSA. V lost 6 bases and J lost 3; bases outside the gene matches: 7. The CDR3 extends over 15 amino acids. CDR3 sequence reads: CASRDRDLGKNIQYF. CDR3 bases: TGTGCCAGCAGGGACAGGGACCTGGGCAAAAACATTCAGTACTTC.

This clonotype appeared many times. The V gene is TRBV29-1, the J gene TRBJ2-4, with 7 nucleotides matching TRBD2. There are 13 residues in the CDR3. Germline CDR1 is SQVTM and CDR2 is ANQGSEA. Trimming at V came to 0 bases and at J to 8 bases, leaving 4 bases not matched to a gene. CDR3 residues: CSVEEGGRDIQYF. The DNA of the CDR3 is TGCAGCGTTGAAGAGGGGGGGAGGGACATTCAGTACTTC.

The chain is built from TRBV6-2 or TRBV6-3 and TRBJ1-1; possibly TRBD1 for D (5 bases). The CDR3 runs to 13 residues. The V end was cut by 5 bases, the J end by 6 bases, with 13 bases between. Germline V lookup: CDR1 MNHEY, CDR2 SVGEGT. CDR3 sequence reads: CASSTAGVAEAFF. CDR3 bases: TGTGCCAGCAGTACCGCGGGGGTTGCTGAAGCTTTCTTT.

The chain joins TRBV6-2 or TRBV6-3 to TRBJ2-7; tentative D call: TRBD2 (6 bases). Trimming left V 7 bases short and J 0 bases short, with 13 bases between. The CDR3 is 14 amino acids. Per the germline V gene, CDR1 is MNHEY and CDR2 is SVGEGT. CDR3 nucleotides: TGTGCCAGCACCCTTGACGGGAGCTCCTACGAGCAGTACTTC. It is translated as CASTLDGSSYEQYF.

This clonotype was seen at least ten times. The chain links TRBV3-1 to TRBJ1-1; D not resolved. CDR1 and CDR2 (germline): LGHDT, YNNKEL (reference sequence). The CDR3 has 15 residues. V lost 4 bases to trimming and J lost 5 bases, with 17 bases between them. The CDR3: CASSRARGVWTEAFF. The CDR3 nucleotides read TGTGCCAGCAGCCGAGCTCGCGGGGTGTGGACTGAAGCTTTCTTT.

This clonotype has at least ten counts. CDR3 in amino acids: CASSFGTEPNYGYTF. CDR3 nucleotide sequence: TGTGCCAGCAGCTTCGGGACAGAACCTAACTATGGCTACACCTTC. The chain is built from TRBV7-9 and TRBJ1-2; TRBD1 aligns across 7 bases. Germline V CDR1 and CDR2: SEHNR, FQNEAQ (reference sequence). The CDR3 sequence is 15 residues long. J lost 0 bases, V lost 3 bases, and 4 bases had no gene match.

This clonotype came up a few times. The DNA of the CDR3 is TGTGCCAGCAAAGGACGGATGAACACTGAAGCTTTCTTT. This codes for CASKGRMNTEAFF. The V gene is TRBV12-3 or TRBV12-4, the J gene TRBJ1-1; D uncertain. V lost 7 bases to trimming and J lost 0 bases, with 9 bases between them. The CDR3 is made up of 13 amino acids.

The table lists this clonotype with many counts. The CDR3 reads CASSPREGRGNQPQHF. The CDR3 nucleotides read TGTGCCAGCAGCCCCCGGGAGGGAAGGGGCAATCAGCCCCAGCATTTT. The chain recombines TRBV7-6 with TRBJ1-5; D is uncertain. V lost 5 bases, J lost 2 bases, and 16 bases lay in between. The V gene's germline CDR1 is SGHVS and CDR2 FNYEAQ. The CDR3 runs 16 residues.

This chain connects TRBV7-3 to TRBJ1-6, with 9 positions matching TRBD1. CDR3 length: 14 residues. V lost 5 bases, J lost 10 bases, and 6 bases stayed unmatched. The germline V gene has CDR1 SGHTA and CDR2 FQGTGA. In nucleotides, the CDR3 is TGTGCCAGCAGCAGGACAGGGGAAGGATCACCCCTCCACTTT. Protein: CASSRTGEGSPLHF.

This chain links TRBV25-1 with TRBJ1-1; D unresolved. The germline gives CDR1 MGHDK, CDR2 SYGVNS. The CDR3 contains 13 residues. Trimming cost V 4 bases and J 0 bases, with 6 bases left between them. For the CDR3, the DNA is TGTGCCAGCAGTGCCAATCTGAACACTGAAGCTTTCTTT. It translates to CASSANLNTEAFF.

This clonotype was seen repeatedly, ten times or more. The chain recombines TRBV7-2 with TRBJ1-1; 8 bases are a match to TRBD1. Germline CDR1 and CDR2: SGHTA and FQGNSA. This CDR3 is built from 15 residues. After removal of 4 bases from V and 5 bases from J, the junction contained 9 bases not matched to a gene. The CDR3 region has the DNA TGTGCCAGCAGCTCCGGACAGGGCGGAATTACTGAAGCTTTCTTT. This codes for CASSSGQGGITEAFF.

J is TRBJ1-5 and V is TRBV24-1; the D is unclear. Looked up from germline, CDR1 is KGHDR and CDR2 is SFDVKD. Trimming took 0 bases from V and 1 from J, leaving 3 bases between them. The CDR3 is 14 residues long. CDR3 DNA sequence: TGTGCCACCAGTGATTTGGAGAGCAATCAGCCCCAGCATTTT. It specifies CATSDLESNQPQHF.

The rearrangement links TRBV13 to TRBJ1-1; D is unresolved. V dropped 7 bases and J dropped 0 bases, with 3 bases sitting between them. The CDR3 is 11 amino acids. The germline gives CDR1 PRHDT, CDR2 FYEKMQ (reference sequence). As DNA, the CDR3 is TGTGCCAGCAAGTTGAACACTGAAGCTTTCTTT. Translating it yields CASKLNTEAFF.

This clonotype was seen once. This rearrangement joins TRBV28 to TRBJ2-4, with D unresolved. Per germline, CDR1 MDHEN and CDR2 SYDVKM. This CDR3 is 14 amino acids long. V lost 6 bases, J lost 1 base, and 10 bases lay in between. The CDR3 loop is CASSSPGAKNIQYF. The CDR3 coding sequence is TGTGCCAGCAGCTCTCCCGGGGCCAAAAACATTCAGTACTTC.

The genes are TRBV28 and TRBJ1-2; possibly TRBD1 for D (5 bases). In germline, CDR1 is MDHEN, CDR2 SYDVKM. CDR3 length equals 14 residues. Trimming removed 8 bases at V and 4 bases at J, with 17 bases between. The CDR3: CASVRVRAPYGYTF. The CDR3 bases are TGTGCCAGCGTTCGGGTCAGGGCACCCTATGGCTACACCTTC.

This clonotype was detected ten times or more. The gene calls are TRBV9 and TRBJ1-5; D is unresolved. Germline values: CDR1 SGDLS, CDR2 YYNGEE. The V and J ends lost 1 base and 9 bases respectively, with 14 bases between them. This CDR3 region has 14 residues. The CDR3 is CASSVIGGVGPQHF. The DNA for the CDR3 is TGTGCCAGCAGCGTAATAGGAGGAGTGGGGCCCCAGCATTTT.

In this sample, this clonotype turned up many times. The chain uses TRBV30 and TRBJ2-7, with 8 nucleotides matching TRBD1. The CDR3 covers 15 residues. V gave up 3 bases and J gave up 8 bases; unmatched junction bases: 15. The germline V gene encodes CDR1 GTSNPN and CDR2 SVGIG (reference sequence). The CDR3 DNA reads TGTGCCTGGAGCTTCCCCAGGACAGGGAAAAGAAAGCAGTACTTC. Its protein product is CAWSFPRTGKRKQYF.

The J gene is TRBJ1-3, the V gene TRBV19; unclear D gene. Between the trimmed V and J ends, which lost 11 bases and 4 bases, there was a span of 9 bases. CDR1 is LNHDA, CDR2 SQIVND, per germline (reference sequence). The CDR3 has 11 residues. The CDR3: CAGVPGNTIYF. The CDR3 DNA reads as TGTGCCGGAGTTCCAGGAAACACCATATATTTT. The full variable domain, with the rest looked up from reference TRBV19 and TRBJ1-3, is DGGITQSPKYLFRKEGQNVTLSCEQNLNHDAMYWYRQDPGQGLRLIYYSQIVNDFQKGDIAEGYSVSREKKESFPLTVTSAQKNPTAFYLCAGVPGNTIYFGEGSWLTVV.

Ten or more counts support this clonotype. The rearrangement links TRBV4-1 to TRBJ2-2, with D unclear. Trimming left V 3 bases short and J 3 bases short, with 11 bases between. This CDR3 comprises 15 residues. Germline V gene sequence: CDR1 MGHRA, CDR2 YSYEKL. In nucleotides, the CDR3 is TGCGCCAGCAGCCACAGCAAGGGTGACACCGGGGAGCTGTTTTTT. Translating it yields CASSHSKGDTGELFF.

In its sample, this clonotype was seen a few times. V usage is TRBV25-1 and J usage is TRBJ2-2; 14 nucleotides match TRBD2. CDR3 size: 17 residues. V lost 3 bases to trimming and J lost 4 bases; unmatched junction nucleotides: 4. The germline V gene encodes CDR1 MGHDK and CDR2 SYGVNS. The CDR3 loop reads CASSDRLAGGVTGELFF. CDR3 sequence (DNA): TGTGCCAGCAGTGACCGACTAGCGGGGGGGGTCACCGGGGAGCTGTTTTTT.